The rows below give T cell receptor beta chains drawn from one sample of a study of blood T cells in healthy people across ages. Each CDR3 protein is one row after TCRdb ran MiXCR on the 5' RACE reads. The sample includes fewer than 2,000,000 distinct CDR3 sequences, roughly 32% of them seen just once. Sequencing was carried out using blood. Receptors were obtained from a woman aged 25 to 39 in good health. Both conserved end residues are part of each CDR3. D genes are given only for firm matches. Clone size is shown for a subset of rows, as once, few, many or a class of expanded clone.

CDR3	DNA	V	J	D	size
CASSQAGTGVSYEQYF	TGTGCCAGCAGCCAAGCAGGGACAGGGGTCTCCTACGAGCAGTACTTC	TRBV3-1	TRBJ2-7	TRBD1	-
CASSLRGWSGDTQYF	TGTGCCAGCAGTCTCCGGGGTTGGTCCGGAGATACGCAGTATTTT	TRBV27	TRBJ2-3	-	few
CASTSGMSYNEQFF	TGTGCCAGCACTAGCGGGATGTCCTACAATGAGCAGTTCTTC	TRBV6-2/TRBV6-3	TRBJ2-1	TRBD2	many
CASRDAGNQPQHF	TGTGCCAGTAGGGACGCAGGCAATCAGCCCCAGCATTTT	TRBV19	TRBJ1-5	-	-
CSASFPSITSTDTQYF	TGCAGTGCTAGTTTCCCCTCTATTACTAGCACAGATACGCAGTATTTT	TRBV20-1	TRBJ2-3	-	-
CATSRPPGSGNEQFF	TGTGCCACCAGCAGGCCTCCAGGAAGCGGGAATGAGCAGTTCTTC	TRBV15	TRBJ2-1	-	-
CASRTDRRYGYTF	TGTGCCAGCAGGACGGACAGGCGGTATGGCTACACCTTC	TRBV12-3/TRBV12-4	TRBJ1-2	TRBD1	few
CASRIGGWVNTGELFF	TGTGCCAGCAGGATCGGGGGGTGGGTGAACACCGGGGAGCTGTTTTTT	TRBV28	TRBJ2-2	TRBD2	-
CSARPPAGLSYTGELFF	TGCAGTGCAAGGCCCCCAGCCGGGCTTAGTTACACCGGGGAGCTGTTTTTT	TRBV20-1	TRBJ2-2	-	-
CASSLSGGALGYEQYF	TGTGCCAGCAGCTTAAGCGGGGGGGCCTTAGGTTACGAGCAGTACTTC	TRBV7-2	TRBJ2-7	TRBD2	-
CAISAQGGPNEQFF	TGTGCCATCAGTGCCCAGGGGGGCCCCAATGAGCAGTTCTTC	TRBV10-3	TRBJ2-1	-	-
CAWKDNRGYEQYF	TGTGCCTGGAAGGATAACAGGGGTTACGAGCAGTACTTT	TRBV30	TRBJ2-7	TRBD1	few
CASSQMGLAAYEQYF	TGTGCCAGCAGTCAGATGGGACTAGCGGCCTACGAGCAGTACTTC	TRBV28	TRBJ2-7	TRBD2	-
CASRPQQTYNEQFF	TGTGCCAGCAGGCCACAGCAAACCTACAATGAGCAGTTCTTC	TRBV7-2	TRBJ2-1	-	-
CASSLLGTRETQYF	TGTGCCAGCAGCTTACTAGGCACCCGGGAGACCCAGTACTTC	TRBV7-6	TRBJ2-5	-	-
CASRSQGGWTDTQYF	TGTGCCAGCAGATCACAGGGCGGGTGGACAGATACGCAGTATTTT	TRBV5-6	TRBJ2-3	-	few
CASSLVMSSANTQYF	TGTGCCAGCAGCTTAGTTATGTCTAGCGCAAATACGCAGTATTTT	TRBV7-9	TRBJ2-3	-	few
CASSLQGLAGERTQYF	TGTGCCAGCAGCCTCCAGGGACTAGCGGGAGAACGAACGCAGTATTTT	TRBV9	TRBJ2-3	TRBD2	-
CASTPTPAVYYEQYF	TGTGCCAGCACTCCGACGCCGGCAGTCTACTACGAGCAGTACTTC	TRBV27	TRBJ2-7	-	-
CASSSRGTNEKLFF	TGCGCCAGCAGCTCCCGGGGCACTAATGAAAAACTGTTTTTT	TRBV5-1	TRBJ1-4	-	few
CSVDAGDTYNEQFF	TGCAGCGTTGATGCGGGAGACACCTACAATGAGCAGTTCTTC	TRBV29-1	TRBJ2-1	TRBD2	many
CASSKARQIGRYGYTF	TGTGCCAGCAGCAAAGCGCGGCAAATCGGGCGCTATGGCTACACCTTC	TRBV21-1	TRBJ1-2	-	-
CASTGTSRVEETQYF	TGTGCCTCGACCGGGACTAGCCGAGTCGAGGAGACCCAGTACTTC	TRBV30	TRBJ2-5	TRBD2	-
CASSQQGGGTDTQYF	TGTGCCAGCAGTCAGCAGGGAGGTGGCACAGATACGCAGTATTTT	TRBV25-1	TRBJ2-3	-	-
CASSSLGSGSSYNEQFF	TGTGCCAGCAGCTCCTTAGGTAGCGGGAGCTCCTACAATGAGCAGTTCTTC	TRBV11-2	TRBJ2-1	TRBD2	few
CASSRPGTRSNEQYF	TGTGCCAGCAGCAGACCCGGGACTAGGTCCAATGAGCAGTACTTC	TRBV11-2	TRBJ2-5	TRBD2	-
CASSVEEDRYGYTF	TGTGCCAGCAGCGTAGAGGAGGACAGGTATGGCTACACCTTC	TRBV9	TRBJ1-2	TRBD1	-
CASNLGTRGSEQFF	TGTGCCAGCAACCTTGGTACCCGGGGCTCGGAGCAGTTCTTC	TRBV6-5	TRBJ2-1	-	few
CSVEPRDTQYF	TGCAGCGTTGAGCCCCGAGATACGCAGTATTTT	TRBV29-1	TRBJ2-3	-	many
CASSTLYKGGLYEQYF	TGTGCCAGCAGTACCCTTTATAAGGGAGGGCTCTACGAGCAGTACTTC	TRBV28	TRBJ2-7	TRBD2	-
CSVEDLRDSGNTIYF	TGCAGCGTTGAAGATCTACGGGACTCTGGAAACACCATATATTTT	TRBV29-1	TRBJ1-3	-	-
CASSHPPRRGKADTQYF	TGCGCCAGCAGCCACCCCCCTCGGCGCGGGAAGGCCGATACGCAGTATTTT	TRBV4-1	TRBJ2-3	-	-
CSANRANEQFF	TGCAGTGCTAACAGGGCCAATGAGCAGTTCTTC	TRBV20-1	TRBJ2-1	-	-
CASSLDAGGLGYTF	TGCGCCAGCAGCTTGGATGCAGGGGGCCTTGGCTACACCTTC	TRBV5-1	TRBJ1-2	TRBD1	-
CASSVGTGSNTEAFF	TGTGCCAGCAGCGTAGGGACAGGCTCGAACACTGAAGCTTTCTTT	TRBV9	TRBJ1-1	TRBD1	-
CASSTIRGTEAFF	TGTGCCAGCAGCACGATCAGGGGTACTGAAGCTTTCTTT	TRBV6-4	TRBJ1-1	-	-
CASSVSDGQIGYTF	TGTGCCAGCAGCGTAAGTGACGGTCAAATTGGCTACACCTTC	TRBV9	TRBJ1-2	-	few
CASRLQGARNTEAFF	TGTGCCAGCAGATTACAGGGGGCGCGGAACACTGAAGCTTTCTTT	TRBV6-2/TRBV6-3	TRBJ1-1	TRBD1	few
CSARRGGARNEQFF	TGCAGTGCCCGAAGGGGGGGGGCGCGGAATGAGCAGTTCTTC	TRBV20-1	TRBJ2-1	-	-
CASTDTGDRGVETQYF	TGTGCCAGCACCGACACCGGGGACAGGGGTGTAGAGACCCAGTACTTC	TRBV27	TRBJ2-5	TRBD1	few
CSASALGDYGYTF	TGCAGTGCTAGTGCTCTGGGGGACTATGGCTACACCTTC	TRBV20-1	TRBJ1-2	-	-
CASGLPSGWASNQPQHF	TGTGCTAGTGGTTTGCCCTCGGGTTGGGCTAGCAATCAGCCCCAGCATTTT	TRBV12-5	TRBJ1-5	-	-
CAWSGATDTQYF	TGTGCCTGGAGTGGTGCCACAGATACGCAGTATTTT	TRBV30	TRBJ2-3	-	-
CASSLYWGSPGNYGYTF	TGCGCCAGCAGCTTGTATTGGGGCTCACCGGGGAACTATGGCTACACCTTC	TRBV5-1	TRBJ1-2	-	few
CASSLDPAGNYGYTF	TGTGCCAGCAGCTTAGATCCCGCCGGAAACTATGGCTACACCTTC	TRBV7-9	TRBJ1-2	-	few
CSGAGGGQETQYF	TGCAGCGGTGCAGGTGGGGGCCAAGAGACCCAGTACTTC	TRBV29-1	TRBJ2-5	-	many
CASRHLTDRGVRGYTF	TGTGCCAGCAGACATCTAACGGACAGGGGCGTCCGTGGCTACACCTTC	TRBV28	TRBJ1-2	TRBD1	few
CGGTSGPTNTQYF	TGCGGTGGGACTAGCGGCCCCACGAATACGCAGTATTTT	TRBV20-1	TRBJ2-3	TRBD2	-